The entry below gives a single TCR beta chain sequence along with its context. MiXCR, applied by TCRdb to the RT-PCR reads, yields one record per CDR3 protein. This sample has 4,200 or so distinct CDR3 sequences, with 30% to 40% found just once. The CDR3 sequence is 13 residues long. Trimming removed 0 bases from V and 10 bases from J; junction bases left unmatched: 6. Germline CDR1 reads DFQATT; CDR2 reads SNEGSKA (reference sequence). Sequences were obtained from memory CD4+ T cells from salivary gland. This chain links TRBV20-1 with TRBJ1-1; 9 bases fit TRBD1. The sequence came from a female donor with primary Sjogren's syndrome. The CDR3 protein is CSARDTGGGRAFF. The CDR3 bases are TGCAGTGCTAGAGACACAGGGGGCGGGAGAGCTTTCTTT.